This T cell receptor beta chain originates from a study of blood T cell repertoires in COVID-19. Study information: Acute-phase and convalescent COVID-19 samples originated in the United States, Italy and Spain. T cells, B-cell-depleted T cells, or PBMCs supplied cDNA or gDNA.

Authors' analysis steps: Amplified reference gene primers provided the basis for estimating nucleated cell counts. The method was immunoSEQ multiplex PCR; TCRdb's version includes in-frame clones alone and lacks a portion of them. The DNA was the basis for D and trimming; V, J and clone size are from that table. Among about 290,000 clones listed, just under 90% were seen once. It was during active infection that Seattle patients were enrolled and then longitudinally followed. The CDR3 is 15 amino acids. The germline CDR1 and CDR2 sequences are SEHNR and FQNEAQ (reference sequence). V lost 4 bases to trimming and J lost 9 bases; unmatched junction nucleotides: 11.

Sequencing was carried out using peripheral blood. This receptor was identified in a woman aged 25-40 years with COVID-19, enrolled during active disease. The gene calls are TRBV7-9 and TRBJ2-1; 8 bases agree with TRBD1. The CDR3 coding sequence is TGTGCCAGCAGCTCCAGTGACAGGGGACTGGGTGAGCAGTTCTTC. This encodes CASSSSDRGLGEQFF. Full variable domain (remainder filled in from reference TRBV7-9 and TRBJ2-1): DTGVSQNPRHKITKRGQNVTFRCDPISEHNRLYWYRQTLGQGPEFLTYFQNEAQLEKSRLLSDRFSAERPKGSFSTLEIQRTEQGDSAMYLCASSSSDRGLGEQFFGPGTRLTVL.